These T cell receptor beta chains were read from a single sample in a study of tumor and adjacent non-tumor tissue in lung cancer. MiXCR, run by TCRdb on the multiplex PCR reads, gives a single entry per CDR3 protein. The sample carries roughly 150,000 distinct CDR3 sequences, around 67% recorded once. Specimen: lung tumor tissue. The receptor set was obtained from a man aged 60-69 years with small cell lung cancer. CDR3s leave out the opening cysteine and the closing phenylalanine or tryptophan. The order of the fields is clone size, J gene, V gene, CDR3 protein. Part of the rows lack a size; the others show once, few, many or a class for expanded clones.

>NA|TRBJ1-1|TRBV12-3/TRBV12-4
TSSLLEATEAS
>few|TRBJ2-3|TRBV20-1
SARRLAGDTQY
>NA|TRBJ2-1|TRBV11-2
ASSPNERVYVYNERF
>NA|TRBJ2-2|TRBV11-3
ANSCAGNTGELF
>NA|TRBJ1-2|TRBV5-1
ASSPRDFAYGYM
>NA|TRBJ2-1|TRBV6-2/TRBV6-3
ASSALAGVYNEQF
>NA|TRBJ1-2|TRBV5-1
ASSLQGILTVGYT
>many|TRBJ1-1|TRBV12-3/TRBV12-4
ASSRAGGTEAF
>NA|TRBJ2-1|TRBV11-2
ASSLVGGNRLYNEQF
>few|TRBJ2-7|TRBV6-1
ASDLGGFEQY
>NA|TRBJ2-1|TRBV15
ATSKTTSRFNNEQF
>NA|TRBJ2-6|TRBV12-3/TRBV12-4
AGLPGGRGANILT
>few|TRBJ2-1|TRBV6-1
ASKRDRGYSGGSYNEQF
>NA|TRBJ1-1|TRBV24-1
ATKAQGGSTEAF
>few|TRBJ2-5|TRBV12-3/TRBV12-4
ASSFSETQY
>NA|TRBJ2-1|TRBV20-1
GARDLATSSYNEQI
>NA|TRBJ2-7|TRBV11-2
ASSLEGPSSGRAPQQY
>NA|TRBJ2-3|TRBV11-2
TSRPGQGHADTQY
>few|TRBJ2-5|TRBV6-5
ASSTLGEPKTQY
>few|TRBJ2-7|TRBV29-1
SAGTSGYEQY
>once|TRBJ2-4|TRBV6-5
ASSPGGKTQLAKNIQY
>few|TRBJ1-2|TRBV12-3/TRBV12-4
ASSSGDAGYT
>few|TRBJ2-3|TRBV20-1
SALNGQGVTDTQY
>NA|TRBJ2-1|TRBV14
ASSQDPGRALIEQF
>NA|TRBJ2-1|TRBV11-2
ASSFVLNEQF
>many|TRBJ2-2|TRBV11-1
ASTSTGRGRNTGELF
>medium-sized|TRBJ2-1|TRBV11-2
ASSLEPGRDEQF
>NA|TRBJ1-1|TRBV10-2
ASRADRVTEAL
>NA|TRBJ1-5|TRBV30
AWSEGRNQPQH
>NA|TRBJ2-5|TRBV6-4
ASTEDRVQETQY
>NA|TRBJ2-1|TRBV29-1
SVHWDAQLYNEQF
>NA|TRBJ2-1|TRBV7-9
ASSVTSRHEQF
>NA|TRBJ2-2|TRBV6-5
ASSYSDGANTEELF
>NA|TRBJ2-1|TRBV12-3/TRBV12-4
ASSLSPYNEQF
>NA|TRBJ1-5|TRBV11-2
ASSLEMGDQPQN
>NA|TRBJ1-1|TRBV30
AWRMNPHEAF
>few|TRBJ2-4|TRBV7-9
ASSLGIGSFQY
>NA|TRBJ2-3|TRBV28
VSSSGRSSTDTQY
>few|TRBJ2-5|TRBV5-6
ASSLGLAGPQETQY
>many|TRBJ1-5|TRBV13
ASSPRGTGNQPQH
>NA|TRBJ2-4|TRBV20-1
TGTIPGAGLAKNIQY
>NA|TRBJ2-1|TRBV5-1
ASSLDGWIYNVQF
>NA|TRBJ2-2|TRBV20-1
NATRTGPTGELF
>few|TRBJ2-1|TRBV11-3
AGSLTPVGLWSSEQF
>many|TRBJ2-1|TRBV29-1
SVRGHRRRDEQF
>many|TRBJ2-2|TRBV5-4
ASSPGHTWLGTGELF
>few|TRBJ1-2|TRBV12-3/TRBV12-4
ASSSRVGGYT
>NA|TRBJ1-2|TRBV13
ASNRTGGLRGDT
>few|TRBJ2-3|TRBV6-6
ASSRTGRAGGPGDTQY
>NA|TRBJ1-5|TRBV4-2
ASSQDDRRREGNQPQH
>NA|TRBJ2-1|TRBV6-4
ASSDSVTSPYNEQF